Below are 5 T cell receptor beta chains sequenced from a single sample in a study of early T cells in non-severe SARS-CoV-2 infection (dated by TCRdb to the early 2020s). Libraries were constructed by 5' RACE. Sequencing instrument: NextSeq 500. TCRdb reworked the public reads: Q25 trimming with fastp, MiXCR clone assembly, productive beta chains retained. Every CDR3 protein is listed once, alongside the most common genes and DNA of its rows. The sample table holds roughly 50,000 distinct CDR3 sequences, of which around 10% were seen once. Over 6.5% of the sample belongs to the ten largest clones. The sequenced sample was whole blood. The receptors derive from an adult who was a healthcare worker with PCR-confirmed SARS-CoV-2 infection or an uninfected control (not recorded which).

This clonotype was detected only a few times. The V call is TRBV15, the J call TRBJ1-3; D is unresolved. Germline V gives CDR1 LNHNV, CDR2 YYDKDF (reference sequence). The germline V and J ends were trimmed by 3 bases and 0 bases, with 9 bases remaining between them. The CDR3 is 15 amino acids. For the CDR3, the DNA is TGTGCCACCAGCAGTGGAAGGTTCTCTGGAAACACCATATATTTT. Translated: CATSSGRFSGNTIYF.

This clonotype is termed medium-sized. The V gene is TRBV6-1, the J gene TRBJ1-5; tentative D call: TRBD1 (5 bases). V lost 5 bases, J lost 5 bases, and 13 bases lay in between. The CDR3 has 14 residues. Germline loops: CDR1 MNHNS, CDR2 SASEGT. DNA for the CDR3: TGTGCCAGCAGTTTCCGACAGCTAGATCAGCCCCAGCATTTT. Translation gives CASSFRQLDQPQHF.

The chain uses TRBV12-3 or TRBV12-4 and TRBJ1-5; 9 positions agree with TRBD1. V shed 3 bases and J 3 bases; nucleotides not matched to a gene: 3. The CDR3 loop spans 15 amino acids. CDR3 bases: TGTGCCAGCAGTTTGGGACAGGGTGACAATCAGCCCCAGCATTTT. Amino acids: CASSLGQGDNQPQHF.

This clonotype was picked up many times. The chain couples TRBV11-3 to TRBJ2-1; D not resolved. The CDR3 contains 12 residues. With 3 bases removed from V and 6 bases from J, the gap between germline ends came to 6 bases. Germline lookup yields CDR1 SGHNT and CDR2 YENEEA. The CDR3 region is CASSFSSNEQFF. CDR3 sequence (DNA): TGTGCCAGCAGCTTCAGCTCCAATGAGCAGTTCTTC. Filled out from reference TRBV11-3 and TRBJ2-1, the complete variable domain reads EAGVVQSPRYKIIEKKQPVAFWCNPISGHNTLYWYLQNLGQGPELLIRYENEEAVDDSQLPKDRFSAERLKGVDSTLKIQPAELGDSAVYLCASSFSSNEQFFGPGTRLTVL.

This chain joins TRBV14 and TRBJ2-7, with TRBD2 matching over 8 bases. The V and J ends lost 3 bases and 2 bases, in that order; junction bases with no gene match: 6. Germline assignment: CDR1 SGHDN and CDR2 FVKESK. This CDR3 has 15 amino acids. As DNA, the CDR3 is TGTGCCAGCAGCCATGGGCCGGGACTAGCCTACGAGCAGTACTTC. This gives the protein CASSHGPGLAYEQYF.